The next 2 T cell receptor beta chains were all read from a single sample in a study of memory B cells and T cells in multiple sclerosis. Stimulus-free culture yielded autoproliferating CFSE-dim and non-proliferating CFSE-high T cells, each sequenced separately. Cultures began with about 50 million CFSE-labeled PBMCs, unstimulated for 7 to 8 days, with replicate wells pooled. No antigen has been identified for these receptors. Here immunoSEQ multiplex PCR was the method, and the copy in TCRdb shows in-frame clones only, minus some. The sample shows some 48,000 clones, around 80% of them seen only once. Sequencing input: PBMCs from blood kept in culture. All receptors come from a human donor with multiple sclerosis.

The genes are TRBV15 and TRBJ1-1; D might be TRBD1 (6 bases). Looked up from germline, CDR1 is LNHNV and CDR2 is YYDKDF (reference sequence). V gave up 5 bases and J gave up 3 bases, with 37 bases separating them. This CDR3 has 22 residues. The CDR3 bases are TGTGCCACCAGCTGGGGGGGCGTTGGGTGGGGCCCAGGGTTTGGATCTGACACTGAAGCTTTCTTT. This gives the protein CATSWGGVGWGPGFGSDTEAFF.

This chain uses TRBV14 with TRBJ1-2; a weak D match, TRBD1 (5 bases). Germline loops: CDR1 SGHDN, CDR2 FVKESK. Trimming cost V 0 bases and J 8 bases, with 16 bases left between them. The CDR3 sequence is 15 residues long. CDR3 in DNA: TGTGCCAGCAGCCAAGAATTACAGCACCCAGGGGGCTACACCTTC. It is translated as CASSQELQHPGGYTF.